This T cell receptor beta chain was sequenced during a study of a mutant IDH1 vaccine in newly diagnosed glioma. Background on the study: Eight vaccine injections were given to patients in weeks 1, 3, 5, 7, 11, 15, 19 and 23. Vaccination started 4-6 weeks after radiotherapy alone, or with temozolomide cycles.

Findings and caveats of the study: Evidence of vaccine-induced immune responses was documented in over 85% of patients.

CDR1 and CDR2 from the germline V gene are ENHRY and SYGVKD. This CDR3 has 18 amino acids. J was trimmed by 1 base and V by 2 bases; bases with no gene match: 7. The sample's time point: week 5, during vaccination. What each vaccine dose contained was 300 ug of mutant IDH1 20-mer peptide, accompanied by topical imiquimod. The donors' diagnosis was new WHO grade 3 or 4 astrocytoma that was IDH1-mutant and ATRX-lost. In regard to this clone: What it binds is not known.

Libraries were prepared by immunoSEQ multiplex PCR; TCRdb keeps only in-frame clonotypes and omits some of them. The sample records 35,000 to 45,000 clones, 81% being singletons. This receptor was obtained from a man aged 45-65 years with glioma. Material: PBMCs, obtained from a glioma patient whose treatment included an IDH1 peptide vaccine. J is TRBJ2-2 and V is TRBV10-3, with 10 bases identical to TRBD2. The CDR3 is CAISENLAGVKNTGELFF. CDR3 nucleotide sequence: TGTGCCATCAGTGAGAACCTAGCGGGAGTGAAGAACACCGGGGAGCTGTTTTTT.